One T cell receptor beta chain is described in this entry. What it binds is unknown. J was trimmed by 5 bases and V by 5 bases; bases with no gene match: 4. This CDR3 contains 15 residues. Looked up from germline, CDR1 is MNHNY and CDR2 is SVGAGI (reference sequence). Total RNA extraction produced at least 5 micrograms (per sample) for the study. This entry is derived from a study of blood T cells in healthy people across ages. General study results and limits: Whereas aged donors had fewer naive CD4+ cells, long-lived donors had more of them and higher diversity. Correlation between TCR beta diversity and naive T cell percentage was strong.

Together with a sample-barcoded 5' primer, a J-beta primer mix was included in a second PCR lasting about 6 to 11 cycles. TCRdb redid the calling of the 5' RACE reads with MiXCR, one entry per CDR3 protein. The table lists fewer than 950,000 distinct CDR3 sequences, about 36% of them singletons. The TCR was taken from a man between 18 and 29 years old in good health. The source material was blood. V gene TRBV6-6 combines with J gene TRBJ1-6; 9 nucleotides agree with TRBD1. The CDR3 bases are TGTGCCAGCAGTAGGGACAGGGCAGATAATTCACCCCTCCACTTT. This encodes CASSRDRADNSPLHF.